Shown below are 11 T cell receptor beta chains from a single sample sequenced in a study of glioma-infiltrating T cells. The iRepertoire nested amplicon-rescue multiplex PCR amplified TCR alpha and beta CDR3s from RNA. TCRdb itself ran the multiplex PCR reads through MiXCR, one entry per CDR3 protein. The sample includes about 400,000 distinct CDR3 sequences, roughly 41% of them seen just once. Sequencing was performed on glioma tissue, nonneoplastic brain tissue, or PBMCs (not recorded which). These receptors were obtained from a human donor with low-grade glioma or glioblastoma, undergoing nonglioma brain surgery, or in good health (not recorded which).

Worth noting for this clonotype: In this CDR3 the conserved last residue, phenylalanine or tryptophan, is missing, so a read error is likely. The chain combines TRBV7-9 with TRBJ2-7, with 7 bases that match TRBD2. Germline V gene lookup returns CDR1 SEHNR and CDR2 FQNEAQ (reference sequence). The CDR3 length is 17 residues. V shed 4 bases, J shed 2 bases, and the junction held 14 bases outside the gene matches. The CDR3 sequence is CASSSTVLSGPTYEQYS. Here the CDR3 DNA reads TGTGCCAGCAGCTCTACGGTCCTTAGCGGGCCTACCTACGAGCAGTACTCC.

The V call is TRBV20-1, the J call TRBJ2-2, with 7 bases identical to TRBD2. Per germline, CDR1 DFQATT and CDR2 SNEGSKA (reference sequence). There are 15 residues in the CDR3. Trimming cost V 6 bases and J 0 bases; bases outside gene matches: 7. CDR3 protein: CSAWEGGTNTGELFF. CDR3 DNA: TGCAGTGCCTGGGAGGGAGGAACGAACACCGGGGAGCTGTTTTTT.

In this sample, this clonotype turned up a few times. This chain joins TRBV20-1 and TRBJ2-7; D perhaps matches TRBD1 (6 bases). The CDR3 length is 15 residues. Germline CDR1 DFQATT, CDR2 SNEGSKA (reference sequence). V was shortened by 3 bases and J by 1 base, with 16 bases between the two germline ends. The CDR3 loop is CSARGAQVMSYEQYF. The DNA of the CDR3 is TGCAGTGCTAGGGGGGCGCAGGTGATGTCCTACGAGCAGTACTTC.

This clonotype appeared many times. The chain is built from TRBV20-1 and TRBJ1-1; no definite D call. The CDR3 runs to 13 residues. Between the trimmed V and J ends, which lost 0 bases and 3 bases, there was a span of 8 bases. The V gene's germline CDR1 is DFQATT and CDR2 SNEGSKA (reference sequence). The CDR3 here is CSARDPLYTEAFF. For the CDR3, the DNA is TGCAGTGCTAGAGATCCCTTGTACACTGAAGCTTTCTTT.

About this clonotype: This may come from a read error, since a much larger clone is one base off. V is TRBV27 and J is TRBJ2-7; 8 bases are shared with TRBD2. This CDR3 is built from 13 residues. Germline loops: CDR1 MNHEY, CDR2 SMNVEV (reference sequence). The CDR3 DNA sequence: TGTGCCAGCAGTTGGACGGGAGGGCCCGAGCGGTACTTC. It is translated as CASSWTGGPERYF.

This clonotype was counted at least ten times. V gene TRBV6-1 combines with J gene TRBJ1-6; D uncertain. Germline-derived CDR1 and CDR2 are MNHNS and SASEGT. V lost 5 bases and J 8 bases, leaving 13 bases between the germline ends. The CDR3 is 14 residues long. This CDR3 is CASSYLLVDSPLHF. In DNA, the CDR3 is TGTGCCAGCAGTTATCTCCTGGTTGATTCACCCCTCCACTTT.

The V and J genes are TRBV28 and TRBJ1-5; D unclear. Germline-derived CDR1 and CDR2 are MDHEN and SYDVKM. Trimming took off 1 base at V and 2 bases at J, with 18 bases between the two ends. CDR3 length equals 18 residues. In DNA form, the CDR3 reads TGTGCCAGCAGTTTATCCCCGCGGAAAGGAACGGGCAATCAGCCCCAGCATTTT. This gives the protein CASSLSPRKGTGNQPQHF.

The chain recombines TRBV25-1 with TRBJ2-3, with 9 positions matching TRBD1. Germline-derived CDR1 and CDR2 are MGHDK and SYGVNS. The V gene end was trimmed by 5 bases and the J gene end by 1 base; junction bases not matched to a gene: 7. CDR3 length: 16 amino acids. Written as DNA, the CDR3 is TGTGCCAGCAGTCCCCGTTGGACAGGGGGCACAGATACGCAGTATTTT. Its translation: CASSPRWTGGTDTQYF.

For this clonotype: Since a much larger clone is just one base distant, this may be a read error. The missing conserved phenylalanine or tryptophan at the end of this CDR3 makes a read error likely. CDR3 bases: TGTGCCAGCAGTCTAACTAGCGGGATAGGCACAGATACGCAGTATCTT. Its protein product is CASSLTSGIGTDTQYL. The rearrangement joins TRBV27 to TRBJ2-3, with TRBD2 identical over 10 bases. J lost 1 base, V lost 5 bases, and 6 bases had no gene match. Germline V gene lookup returns CDR1 MNHEY and CDR2 SMNVEV (reference sequence). The length of the CDR3 is 16 residues.

This chain links TRBV20-1 with TRBJ1-4, with D unresolved. Trimming cost V 5 bases and J 8 bases, with 9 bases left between them. CDR3 length: 11 residues. From germline, CDR1 is DFQATT and CDR2 SNEGSKA (reference sequence). The CDR3 DNA is TGCAGTGCTTATTTTGACGAAAAACTGTTTTTT. It encodes CSAYFDEKLFF.

This clonotype showed up many times. The chain has TRBV20-1 and TRBJ1-2, with 9 bases that match TRBD1. Germline loops: CDR1 DFQATT, CDR2 SNEGSKA (reference sequence). This CDR3 is 14 amino acids long. V shed 5 bases and J 5 bases; nucleotides not matched to a gene: 9. CDR3 in DNA: TGCAGTGCTGGGACCCAAGACAGGGGGTATGGCTACACCTTC. Translating gives CSAGTQDRGYGYTF.